This T cell receptor (beta chain) comes out of a study of identical twins. Using its own MiXCR run on the 5' RACE reads, TCRdb lists one record per CDR3 protein. The sample lists roughly 470,000 distinct CDR3 sequences, about 13% occurring once. Losses at the gene ends were 0 bases for V and 12 bases for J; bases not matched to a gene: 11. CDR1 is MNHEY and CDR2 is SVGAGI in the germline V gene. The CDR3 is made up of 14 amino acids. These sequences were also reported in another study, on yellow fever vaccine responses in identical twins.

Sequencing used CD4+ T cells sorted from blood. The gene calls are TRBV6-5 and TRBJ2-7; 7 bases map to TRBD2. The source of this sequence is a woman in her late teens or twenties in good health. This CDR3 is CASSYSAGVNGWYF. CDR3 DNA: TGTGCCAGCAGTTACTCGGCGGGAGTGAATGGGTGGTACTTC.